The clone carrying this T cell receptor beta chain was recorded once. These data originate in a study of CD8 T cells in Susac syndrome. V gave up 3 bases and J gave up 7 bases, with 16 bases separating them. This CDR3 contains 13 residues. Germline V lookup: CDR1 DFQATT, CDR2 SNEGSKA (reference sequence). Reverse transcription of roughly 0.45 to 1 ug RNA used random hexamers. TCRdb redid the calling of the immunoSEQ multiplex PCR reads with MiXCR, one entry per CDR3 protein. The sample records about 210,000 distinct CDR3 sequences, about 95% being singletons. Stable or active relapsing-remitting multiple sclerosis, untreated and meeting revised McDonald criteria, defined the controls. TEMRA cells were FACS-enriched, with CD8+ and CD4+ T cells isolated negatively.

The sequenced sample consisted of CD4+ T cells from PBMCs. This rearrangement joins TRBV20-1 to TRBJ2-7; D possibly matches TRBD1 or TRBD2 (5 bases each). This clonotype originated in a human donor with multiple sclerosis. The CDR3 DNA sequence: TGCAGTGCTAGTTTGCCAGGGCCGGGGGAGCAGTACTTC. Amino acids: CSASLPGPGEQYF.